This passage covers 7 T cell receptor beta chains from one sample sequenced in a study of blood T cell repertoires in COVID-19. Assay used: immunoSEQ multiplex PCR; TCRdb lists only in-frame clones, some missing. The sample has under 250,000 clones; roughly nine tenths are singletons. The sample taken for sequencing was peripheral blood. These receptors originate from a man aged 60 to 75 with COVID-19, enrolled during active disease.

The rearrangement joins TRBV24-1 to TRBJ2-3; TRBD1 is a possible D gene (5 bases). This CDR3 has 14 amino acids. V dropped 5 bases and J dropped 2 bases, with 10 bases sitting between them. Germline V gives CDR1 KGHDR, CDR2 SFDVKD. The DNA of the CDR3 is TGTGCCACCAGTGGGGGCGGAAACACAGATACGCAGTATTTT. It translates to CATSGGGNTDTQYF.

The J gene is TRBJ2-1, the V gene TRBV13; 8 bases line up with TRBD2. The CDR3 extends over 15 amino acids. Germline V gene lookup returns CDR1 PRHDT and CDR2 FYEKMQ (reference sequence). V lost 7 bases, J lost 4 bases, and 9 bases stayed unmatched. The CDR3 nucleotides read TGTGCCAGCACCCTTAGCGGGGTGACTTACAATGAGCAGTTCTTC. This translates into CASTLSGVTYNEQFF.

The genes are TRBV9 and TRBJ2-7; the match to TRBD1 covers 9 bases. The CDR3 loop spans 15 amino acids. The junction had 10 bases not matched to a gene; V was cut back by 5 bases and J by 4 bases. Germline V gene data show CDR1 as SGDLS and CDR2 as YYNGEE. The CDR3 region is CASSPSGTGTYEQYF. The CDR3 DNA is TGTGCCAGCAGTCCTTCCGGGACAGGGACTTACGAGCAGTACTTC.

The CDR3 region has the DNA TGTGCTAGTGGTTTGGAACCGGAGGGAGGGGAGCAGTTCTTC. It is translated as CASGLEPEGGEQFF. The rearrangement joins TRBV12-5 to TRBJ2-1, with 7 bases that match TRBD2. Trimming took 1 base from V and 10 from J; bases not matched to a gene: 7. Germline assignment: CDR1 LGHNT and CDR2 FRNRAP. This CDR3 spans 14 amino acids.

The chain uses TRBV7-3 and TRBJ2-1; possibly TRBD2 for D (5 bases). Trimming shortened V by 2 bases and J by 4 bases, and 12 bases separated the two germline ends. The CDR3 runs 15 residues. Germline lookup yields CDR1 SGHTA and CDR2 FQGTGA. The CDR3 loop is CASSLAGALYNEQFF. CDR3 sequence (DNA): TGTGCCAGCAGCTTAGCGGGCGCGTTATACAATGAGCAGTTCTTC.

The chain uses TRBV5-5 and TRBJ2-2; 9 bases map to TRBD2. The CDR3 spans 16 residues. Per germline, CDR1 SGHKS and CDR2 YYEKEE (reference sequence). V lost 4 bases, J lost 0 bases, and 4 bases stayed unmatched. The CDR3 DNA reads as TGTGCCAGCAGCCGGGGACTAGCCCCGAACACCGGGGAGCTGTTTTTT. Amino acid sequence: CASSRGLAPNTGELFF. The complete variable domain, with remaining parts taken from reference TRBV5-5 and TRBJ2-2, reads DAGVTQSPTHLIKTRGQQVTLRCSPISGHKSVSWYQQVLGQGPQFIFQYYEKEERGRGNFPDRFSARQFPNYSSELNVNALLLGDSALYLCASSRGLAPNTGELFFGEGSRLTVL.

This chain links TRBV18 with TRBJ1-4; TRBD1 might be the D (6 bases). The CDR3 totals 15 residues. Germline V gene data show CDR1 as KGHSH and CDR2 as LQKENI. Between the trimmed V and J ends, which lost 1 base and 5 bases, there was a span of 11 bases. In DNA form, the CDR3 reads TGTGCCAGCTCACCACATCAGGGGATAAATGAAAAACTGTTTTTT. This gives the protein CASSPHQGINEKLFF.